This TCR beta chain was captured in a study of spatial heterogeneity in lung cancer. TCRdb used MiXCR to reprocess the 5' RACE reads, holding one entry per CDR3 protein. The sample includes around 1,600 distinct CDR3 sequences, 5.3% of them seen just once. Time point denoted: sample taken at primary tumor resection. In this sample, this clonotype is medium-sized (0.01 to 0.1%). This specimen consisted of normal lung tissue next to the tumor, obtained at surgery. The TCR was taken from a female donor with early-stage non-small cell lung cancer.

The CDR3 loop reads CAWSGDHQETQYF. DNA for the CDR3: TGTGCCTGGAGTGGGGACCACCAAGAGACCCAGTACTTC. V is TRBV30 and J is TRBJ2-5, with D tentatively TRBD1 or TRBD2 (5 bases each). CDR1 is GTSNPN and CDR2 is SVGIG in the germline V gene (reference sequence). Trimming cost V 1 base and J 0 bases, with 6 bases left between them. This CDR3 contains 13 residues.